This T cell receptor (beta chain) was found in a study of CD8 T cells in Susac syndrome. Sequencing targeted TCR beta in blood CD8+ and CD4+ T cells. Isolation of CD8+ and CD4+ T cells was performed negatively, whereas enrichment of TEMRA cells was done by FACS. RNA in amounts of about 0.5 to 1 ug was reverse transcribed with random hexamers. immunoSEQ multiplex PCR amplified TCR beta CDR3 across 54 Vbeta, 13 Jbeta. Via MiXCR, TCRdb re-called the immunoSEQ multiplex PCR reads, giving one row per CDR3 protein. The sample shows 150,000 to 250,000 distinct CDR3 sequences, more than 90% of them seen only once. The CDR3 spans 15 residues. Trimming took 4 bases from V and 0 from J; bases not matched to a gene: 5. Germline CDR1 reads SNHLY; CDR2 reads FYNNEI.

This chain joins TRBV2 and TRBJ2-7; 8 bases map to TRBD1. Material: CD4+ T cells from PBMCs. The TCR comes from a human donor with multiple sclerosis. The chain's CDR3 is CASSGPDRASYEQYF. CDR3 DNA: TGTGCCAGCAGTGGACCGGACAGGGCCTCCTACGAGCAGTACTTC.